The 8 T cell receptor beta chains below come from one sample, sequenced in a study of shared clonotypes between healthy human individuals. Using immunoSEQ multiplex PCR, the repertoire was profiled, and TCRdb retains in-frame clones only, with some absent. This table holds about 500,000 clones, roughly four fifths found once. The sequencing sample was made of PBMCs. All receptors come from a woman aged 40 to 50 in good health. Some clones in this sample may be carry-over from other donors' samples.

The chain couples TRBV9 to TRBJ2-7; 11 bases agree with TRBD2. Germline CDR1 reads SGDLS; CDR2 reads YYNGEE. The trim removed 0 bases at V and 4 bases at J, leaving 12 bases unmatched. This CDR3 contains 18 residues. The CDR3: CASSVGASGRPVPYEQYF. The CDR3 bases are TGTGCCAGCAGCGTAGGTGCTAGCGGGAGGCCCGTGCCTTACGAGCAGTACTTC.

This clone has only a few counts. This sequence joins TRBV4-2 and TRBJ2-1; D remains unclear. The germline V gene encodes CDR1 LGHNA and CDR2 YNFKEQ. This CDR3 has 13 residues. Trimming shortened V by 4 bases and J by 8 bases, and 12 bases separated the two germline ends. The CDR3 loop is CASSPTEFYEQFF. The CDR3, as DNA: TGTGCCAGCAGCCCCACAGAGTTCTATGAGCAGTTCTTC.

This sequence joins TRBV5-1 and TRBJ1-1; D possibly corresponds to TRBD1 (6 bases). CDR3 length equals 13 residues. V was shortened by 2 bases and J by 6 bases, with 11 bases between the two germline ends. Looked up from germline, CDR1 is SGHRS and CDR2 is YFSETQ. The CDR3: CASSLQGGAEAFF. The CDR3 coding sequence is TGCGCCAGCAGCTTACAGGGTGGAGCTGAAGCTTTCTTT.

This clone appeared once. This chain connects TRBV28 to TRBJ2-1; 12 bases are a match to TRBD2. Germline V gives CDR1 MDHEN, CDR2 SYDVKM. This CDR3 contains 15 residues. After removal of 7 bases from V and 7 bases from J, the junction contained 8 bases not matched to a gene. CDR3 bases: TGTGCCAGCATCCACGGACTAGCGGGGAGTAATGAGCAGTTCTTC. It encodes CASIHGLAGSNEQFF.

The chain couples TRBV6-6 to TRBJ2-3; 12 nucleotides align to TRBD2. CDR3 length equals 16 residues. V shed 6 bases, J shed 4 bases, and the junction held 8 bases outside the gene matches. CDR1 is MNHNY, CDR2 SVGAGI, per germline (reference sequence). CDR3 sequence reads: CASRPDLAGGSDTQYF. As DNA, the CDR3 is TGTGCCAGCAGGCCAGACCTAGCGGGAGGGTCAGATACGCAGTATTTT.

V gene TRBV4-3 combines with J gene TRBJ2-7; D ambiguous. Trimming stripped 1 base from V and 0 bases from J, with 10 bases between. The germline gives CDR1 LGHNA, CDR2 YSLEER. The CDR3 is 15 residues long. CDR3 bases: TGCGCCAGCAGCCAAGCAGCCGAGGTCTCCTACGAGCAGTACTTC. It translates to CASSQAAEVSYEQYF.

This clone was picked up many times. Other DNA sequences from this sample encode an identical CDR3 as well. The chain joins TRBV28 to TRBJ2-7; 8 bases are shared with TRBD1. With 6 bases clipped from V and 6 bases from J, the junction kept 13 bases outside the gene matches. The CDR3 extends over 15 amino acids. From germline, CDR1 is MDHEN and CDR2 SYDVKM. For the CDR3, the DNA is TGTGCCAGCAGCTCTCGACAGGGGAGAGCTGGCGAGCAGTACTTC. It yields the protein CASSSRQGRAGEQYF.

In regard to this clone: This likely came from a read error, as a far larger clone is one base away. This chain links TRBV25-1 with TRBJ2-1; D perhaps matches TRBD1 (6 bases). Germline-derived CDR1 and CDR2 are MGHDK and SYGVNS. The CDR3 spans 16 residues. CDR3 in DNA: TGTGCCAGCAGTGAACACAGGGACCAAACGTACAATGAGCGGTTCTTC. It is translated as CASSEHRDQTYNERFF. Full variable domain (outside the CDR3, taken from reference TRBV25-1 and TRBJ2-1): EADIYQTPRYLVIGTGKKITLECSQTMGHDKMYWYQQDPGMELHLIHYSYGVNSTEKGDLSSESTVSRIRTEHFPLTLESARPSHTSQYLCASSEHRDQTYNERFFGPGTRLTVL.